This T cell receptor (beta chain) comes out of a study of T-cell reconstitution after alpha-beta-depleted transplantation in children. Unique molecular identifiers featured in how the TCRbeta library was prepared. From the PCR reads, TCRdb called clonotypes with MiXCR, one entry per CDR3 protein. The sample shows about 610,000 distinct CDR3 sequences, roughly a tenth of them seen only once. CDR3 length: 14 residues. The trim removed 5 bases at V and 6 bases at J, leaving 12 bases unmatched. Per germline, CDR1 SQVTM and CDR2 ANQGSEA. This clonotype was obtained from a human donor who donated a stem cell graft to a child with acute myeloid leukemia. The chain employs TRBV29-1 and TRBJ1-2, with 7 bases matching TRBD1. The material was PBMCs from the stem cell graft donor, obtained from the stem cell graft. The CDR3, as DNA: TGCAGCGTTTCCACTTCGACAGGGATGAATGGCTACACCTTC. Amino acids: CSVSTSTGMNGYTF.